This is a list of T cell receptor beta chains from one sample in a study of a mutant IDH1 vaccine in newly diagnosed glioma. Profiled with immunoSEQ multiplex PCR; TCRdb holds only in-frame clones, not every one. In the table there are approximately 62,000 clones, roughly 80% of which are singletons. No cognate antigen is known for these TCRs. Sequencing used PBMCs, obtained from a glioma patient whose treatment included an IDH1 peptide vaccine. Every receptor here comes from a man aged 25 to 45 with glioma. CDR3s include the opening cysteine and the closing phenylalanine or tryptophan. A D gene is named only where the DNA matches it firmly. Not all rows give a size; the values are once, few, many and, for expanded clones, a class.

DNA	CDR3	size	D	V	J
TGTGCCAGCAGTTATCAGGGACCCTATGGCTACACCTTC	CASSYQGPYGYTF	.	.	TRBV6-5	TRBJ1-2
TGTGCCACCAGCAGAGATATGAGGGGGCGTCTGGACATTCAGTACTTC	CATSRDMRGRLDIQYF	.	TRBD1	TRBV15	TRBJ2-4
TGTGCCAGTAGTATAGAAGCCGGGATGAACACTGAAGCTTTCTTT	CASSIEAGMNTEAFF	.	.	TRBV19	TRBJ1-1
TGTGCCAGCAGTGTCTTGACGATCCAAGAGACCCAGTACTTC	CASSVLTIQETQYF	.	.	TRBV2	TRBJ2-5
TGTGCCAGCTCACCGGACCAGAACACTGAAGCTTTCTTT	CASSPDQNTEAFF	.	.	TRBV18	TRBJ1-1
TGTGCCAGCAGTTTACAGGGAAGGGGGAATCAGCCCCAGCATTTT	CASSLQGRGNQPQHF	.	.	TRBV27	TRBJ1-5
TGCGCCAGCAGCCCCGGGACAGGGGAGAGCATGAACACTGAAGCTTTCTTT	CASSPGTGESMNTEAFF	.	TRBD1	TRBV5-1	TRBJ1-1
TGTGCCAGCAGCCCAGTACCAACAGGGGTTACTACCGGGGAGCTGTTTTTT	CASSPVPTGVTTGELFF	.	TRBD1	TRBV28	TRBJ2-2
TGTGCCAGCAGTGGTGGACGGATCTTCTATGGCTACACCTTC	CASSGGRIFYGYTF	.	.	TRBV27	TRBJ1-2
TGTGCCAGCAGCTCCGGGACAGGGCCGTACACTGAAGCTTTCTTT	CASSSGTGPYTEAFF	once	TRBD1	TRBV11-2	TRBJ1-1
TGTGCCAGCAGTTGGGGCAGGTTAAACACCGGGGAGCTGTTTTTT	CASSWGRLNTGELFF	.	.	TRBV6-4	TRBJ2-2
TGTGCCAGTAAGACAGGGGGTGAAAAACTGTTTTTT	CASKTGGEKLFF	.	TRBD1	TRBV19	TRBJ1-4
TGTGCCAGCAGTTCAGGGGGCTTGGGATATGGCTACACCTTC	CASSSGGLGYGYTF	.	TRBD1	TRBV28	TRBJ1-2
TGTGCCAGCGGCACAGGGTCCCTTGACAATGAGCAGTTCTTC	CASGTGSLDNEQFF	.	.	TRBV4-2	TRBJ2-1
TGCAGCGTTGGGGTGAACACTGAAGCTTTCTTT	CSVGVNTEAFF	few	.	TRBV29-1	TRBJ1-1
TGTGCCAGCTCAACTGGCAGTTCACATAGCAATCAGCCCCAGCATTTT	CASSTGSSHSNQPQHF	.	.	TRBV18	TRBJ1-5
TGTGCCAGCAGCCTTAATTCCAGGGGGCTGTTCACCGGGGAGCTGTTTTTT	CASSLNSRGLFTGELFF	.	TRBD1	TRBV7-8	TRBJ2-2
TGTGCCAGCAGCGTAGAGGCTAGCGGGGGGGAGACCCAGTACTTC	CASSVEASGGETQYF	.	TRBD2	TRBV9	TRBJ2-5
TGCGCCAGCAGCTTGGGAGACAGGGGGGACCATCAGCCCCAGCATTTT	CASSLGDRGDHQPQHF	few	TRBD1	TRBV5-1	TRBJ1-5
TGTGCCAGCAGCGTAACACAGGTGGACTATGGCTACACCTTC	CASSVTQVDYGYTF	.	.	TRBV7-8	TRBJ1-2
TGTGCCAGCGCAGTCGGGGGCTATGGCTACGAGCAGTACTTC	CASAVGGYGYEQYF	.	.	TRBV5-6	TRBJ2-7
TGTGCCAGCAGCTTAGAGCTTAGTCTGACAGATACGCAGTATTTT	CASSLELSLTDTQYF	.	.	TRBV7-9	TRBJ2-3
TGTGCCAGTAGTATCGACAGGTACGAGCAGTACTTC	CASSIDRYEQYF	.	.	TRBV19	TRBJ2-7
TGCGCCAGCAAGGGCTTTCAGTCCGGCGGTGGCTACACCTTC	CASKGFQSGGGYTF	.	.	TRBV5-1	TRBJ1-2
TGTGCCAGCAGTTACAAGGGGACAGGGACCTACGAGCAGTACTTC	CASSYKGTGTYEQYF	.	TRBD1	TRBV6-6	TRBJ2-7
TGTGCCAGCAGCCAAGCCGCGACTAGCGGGGGGGGCCCTTACAATGAGCAGTTCTTC	CASSQAATSGGGPYNEQFF	once	TRBD2	TRBV14	TRBJ2-1
TGCGCCAGCAGCCCCAGGCCCTTCCCTAACACTGAAGCTTTCTTT	CASSPRPFPNTEAFF	.	.	TRBV5-1	TRBJ1-1
TGTGCCAGCAGCGCGATGATCAATCAGCCCCAGCATTTT	CASSAMINQPQHF	.	.	TRBV9	TRBJ1-5
TGTGCCAGCAGCTTATACGAGGGAAGCACTGAAGCTTTCTTT	CASSLYEGSTEAFF	.	.	TRBV7-6	TRBJ1-1
TGTGCCAGCAGCTTGGGACAGGTAAAGTCAGATGAGCAGTTCTTC	CASSLGQVKSDEQFF	.	.	TRBV5-6	TRBJ2-1
TGTGCCAGCTCACCACGATCGCAGAACACTGAAGCTTTCTTT	CASSPRSQNTEAFF	.	.	TRBV18	TRBJ1-1
TGTGCCATCAGTCCCGGGACTAGCCGCTCCTACGAGCAGTACTTC	CAISPGTSRSYEQYF	.	TRBD2	TRBV10-3	TRBJ2-7
TGTGCCAGCTCAAACGAACAGGGTTCCACTAACTATGGCTACACCTTC	CASSNEQGSTNYGYTF	.	.	TRBV18	TRBJ1-2
TGTGCCAGCAGCCCGCTACAGGGCCGCCGCTCTGGAAACACCATATATTTT	CASSPLQGRRSGNTIYF	.	.	TRBV7-9	TRBJ1-3
TGTGCCAGCAGTCCCCCAGGGGCTAGTTCCGGGGAGCTGTTTTTT	CASSPPGASSGELFF	.	.	TRBV27	TRBJ2-2
TGTGCCAGCCTCACAGGGAACACTGAAGCTTTCTTT	CASLTGNTEAFF	.	.	TRBV6-5	TRBJ1-1
TGTGCCAGCAGCCCCAGTTGGGTCCAGGGGGAGACCCAGTACTTC	CASSPSWVQGETQYF	.	.	TRBV7-7	TRBJ2-5
TGTGCCAGTAGTCCCCGAGGCGGGTCCTATAATTCACCCCTCCACTTT	CASSPRGGSYNSPLHF	.	.	TRBV19	TRBJ1-6
TGTGCCAGCTCACCGGGGGGGGTCTACGAGCAGTACTTC	CASSPGGVYEQYF	.	TRBD2	TRBV18	TRBJ2-7
TGTGCCAGCAGCACCGACAGGGGGCACACTGAAGCTTTCTTT	CASSTDRGHTEAFF	.	TRBD1	TRBV9	TRBJ1-1
TGTGCCAGCAGCCCTTTCGACAGGGTGAACACTGAAGCTTTCTTT	CASSPFDRVNTEAFF	.	TRBD1	TRBV9	TRBJ1-1
TGCGCCAGCAGCGTACCGGACGGGAAAATCCAAGAGACCCAGTACTTC	CASSVPDGKIQETQYF	.	.	TRBV5-1	TRBJ2-5
TGTGCCAGCAGCGACGGACGGATTTCTTATAATTCACCCCTCCACTTT	CASSDGRISYNSPLHF	.	.	TRBV9	TRBJ1-6
TGTGCCTGGGCTGACAGGGACACTGAAGCTTTCTTT	CAWADRDTEAFF	.	TRBD1	TRBV30	TRBJ1-1
TGTGCCAGCAGCTTCTCTTTAACAGCAAGCACAGATACGCAGTATTTT	CASSFSLTASTDTQYF	once	.	TRBV5-6	TRBJ2-3
TGTGCCAGCTCTACCGGGACCAGAAACACCATATATTTT	CASSTGTRNTIYF	.	.	TRBV18	TRBJ1-3
TGTGCCAGCAGCGGACAGCAGTATGGCTACACCTTC	CASSGQQYGYTF	.	.	TRBV6-5	TRBJ1-2
TGTGCCAGCAGCAAGGGCGGAGACGAGCAGTACTTC	CASSKGGDEQYF	few	.	TRBV21-1	TRBJ2-7
TGTGCCAGCAGCCAAGGCGTGGGGGTTAGCACCGGGGAGCTGTTTTTT	CASSQGVGVSTGELFF	.	.	TRBV14	TRBJ2-2
TGTGCCAGCAGTTCGCGACAGGGGGGCGAAGCTTTCTTT	CASSSRQGGEAFF	few	TRBD1	TRBV6-6	TRBJ1-1
TGTGCCTGGAGTCGGGACAGCTCCGGAAACACCATATATTTT	CAWSRDSSGNTIYF	once	TRBD1	TRBV30	TRBJ1-3
TGTGCCAGCAGTCAAGCCTACGGGACTGATGCCTACGAGCAGTACTTC	CASSQAYGTDAYEQYF	once	.	TRBV27	TRBJ2-7